This T cell receptor beta chain was sequenced during a study of CD8 T cells in Susac syndrome. Random hexamers were used to reverse transcribe an amount of roughly 0.5 to 1 ug RNA. Amplification of TCR beta CDR3 spanned 54 Vbeta and 13 Jbeta via immunoSEQ multiplex PCR. TCRdb called the immunoSEQ multiplex PCR reads again in MiXCR, with one record for every CDR3 protein. Here the sample spans around 230,000 distinct CDR3 sequences, 95% being singletons. The CDR3 totals 12 residues. V shed 5 bases and J shed 10 bases, with 12 bases lying between them. Sequenced sample: CD4+ T cells from PBMCs. The V and J genes are TRBV12-3 or TRBV12-4 and TRBJ2-1; D gene ambiguous. The source is a human donor with multiple sclerosis. CDR3 region: CASSQNSREQFF. For the CDR3, the DNA is TGTGCCAGCAGTCAAAACTCCAGAGAGCAGTTCTTC.